This T cell receptor (beta chain) was sequenced for a study of blood T cell repertoires in COVID-19. Study background: Collection of acute and convalescent COVID-19 samples took place in the United States, Italy and Spain. PBMCs, B-cell-depleted T cells, or T cells were the source of the cDNA or gDNA that made up the material.

CDR1 MNHEY and CDR2 SMNVEV come from the germline V gene (reference sequence). Trimming took 5 bases from V and 0 from J, leaving 16 bases between them. This CDR3 comprises 16 residues. In the original workflow: The assay estimated nucleated cells by amplifying reference gene primers. Generated by immunoSEQ multiplex PCR, the TCRdb table keeps only in-frame clones and is missing some. The DNA gave D and trimming, while V, J and clone size come from that table. This sample has approximately 240,000 clones, with 70% to 90% found just once. The sequenced material came from peripheral blood. V gene TRBV27 combines with J gene TRBJ1-2; no definite D call. The TCR sequence derives from a woman in her 30s who had recovered from COVID-19. As DNA, the CDR3 is TGTGCCAGCAGTCCCAAACCGGCCCAGGCTAACTATGGCTACACCTTC. The encoded protein is CASSPKPAQANYGYTF.